The 18 T cell receptor beta chains below all came from one sample that was sequenced in a study of beta chain features in type 1 diabetes. Their target antigens are unknown. Study-level results: When Type 1 diabetes patients were examined, their TCRB CDR3s proved moderately but significantly shorter in all four CD4+ subsets.

What was sequenced were expressed TCRB transcripts, since all of the isolated RNA had been reverse transcribed. Profiled with immunoSEQ multiplex PCR; TCRdb holds only in-frame clones, not every one. The table includes 150,000 to 190,000 clones, about a tenth detected once. The sequenced sample was central memory CD4+ T cells from blood. These receptors were collected from a man aged 30-40 years with type 1 diabetes.

The chain carries TRBV2 and TRBJ1-1; perhaps TRBD1 as D (6 bases). V lost 4 bases and J 7 bases, leaving 10 bases between the germline ends. The germline V gene encodes CDR1 SNHLY and CDR2 FYNNEI. The CDR3 loop spans 12 amino acids. This CDR3 is CASSADRREAFF. The CDR3 nucleotides are TGTGCCAGCAGTGCAGACAGGCGTGAAGCTTTCTTT.

This clone has just a few counts. The gene calls are TRBV29-1 and TRBJ2-2, with D hard to call. Trimming removed 3 bases at V and 8 bases at J, with 13 bases between. Germline CDR1 reads SQVTM; CDR2 reads ANQGSEA. This CDR3 spans 13 amino acids. For the CDR3, the DNA is TGCAGCGTTGAGTTGGCACTAACAGGGGAGCTGTTTTTT. Translated: CSVELALTGELFF.

The sample holds a few counts of this clone. The chain couples TRBV11-3 to TRBJ1-5; maybe TRBD1 (5 bases). Germline loops: CDR1 SGHNT, CDR2 YENEEA. This CDR3 is built from 14 residues. Trimming stripped 3 bases from V and 5 bases from J, with 11 bases between. For the CDR3, the DNA is TGTGCCAGCAGCTTCGGACAAGGGGATCAGCCCCAGCATTTT. Its translation is CASSFGQGDQPQHF.

This clone occurred a few times. V usage is TRBV28 and J usage is TRBJ2-7, with D possibly matching TRBD2 (6 bases). The length of the CDR3 is 15 residues. The germline gives CDR1 MDHEN, CDR2 SYDVKM. Trimming took 5 bases from V and 1 from J, leaving 15 bases between them. CDR3 sequence reads: CASSLQRALSYEQYF. In nucleotides, the CDR3 is TGTGCCAGCAGTCTTCAGCGGGCCCTATCCTACGAGCAGTACTTC.

This chain joins TRBV7-8 and TRBJ2-7; 8 bases align to TRBD1. Per germline, CDR1 SGHVS and CDR2 FQNEAQ. Unmatched junction bases numbered 16, after V lost 5 bases and J lost 7 bases. This CDR3 is built from 16 residues. CDR3 loop: CASSAATGRGLGEQYF. The CDR3 region has the DNA TGTGCCAGCAGCGCGGCAACAGGCAGGGGGCTTGGGGAGCAGTACTTC.

This clone was recorded a few times. This sequence joins TRBV5-6 and TRBJ1-4; 7 nucleotides line up with TRBD1. The germline V gene has CDR1 SGHDT and CDR2 YYEEEE. The V gene end was trimmed by 0 bases and the J gene end by 0 bases; junction bases not matched to a gene: 5. The CDR3 sequence is 17 residues long. The DNA for the CDR3 is TGTGCCAGCAGCTTGGACAGGGGATCGGCAACTAATGAAAAACTGTTTTTT. This encodes CASSLDRGSATNEKLFF.

This clone showed up just a few times. The chain employs TRBV14 and TRBJ2-7; D uncertain. This CDR3 region has 15 residues. Germline CDR1 is SGHDN and CDR2 is FVKESK. V lost 2 bases and J 3 bases, leaving 14 bases between the germline ends. The CDR3 DNA reads TGTGCCAGCAGCCAACTATCCCTAAACCTCTACGAGCAGTACTTC. Translation gives CASSQLSLNLYEQYF.

This clone was seen a handful of times. The V and J genes are TRBV9 and TRBJ1-1; D not certain. V lost 1 base and J 7 bases, leaving 11 bases between the germline ends. The germline gives CDR1 SGDLS, CDR2 YYNGEE. CDR3 size: 13 residues. CDR3 DNA: TGTGCCAGCAGCGTAAGTGCCCGGGATGAAGCTTTCTTT. Translating it yields CASSVSARDEAFF.

This clone came up a few times. The chain has TRBV4-1 and TRBJ2-7; 8 positions match TRBD1. Germline trimming cut 0 bases from V and 0 bases from J; bases unmatched to any gene: 10. CDR1 is MGHRA and CDR2 is YSYEKL in the germline V gene. The CDR3 is 18 amino acids. CDR3 DNA: TGCGCCAGCAGCCAAGAGGGGACAGGCCGCGGTAGCTCCTACGAGCAGTACTTC. This codes for CASSQEGTGRGSSYEQYF.

This clone was seen more than once but under ten times. The chain recombines TRBV18 with TRBJ2-5, with 12 nucleotides matching TRBD2. Germline V CDR1 and CDR2: KGHSH, LQKENI. This CDR3 is built from 18 residues. The junction had 11 bases not matched to a gene; V was cut back by 2 bases and J by 4 bases. CDR3 loop: CASSPEGQLAGGGETQYF. For the CDR3, the DNA is TGTGCCAGCTCACCAGAGGGTCAACTAGCGGGAGGAGGAGAGACCCAGTACTTC.

This clone has just a few counts. The V gene is TRBV28, the J gene TRBJ2-7; 8 nucleotides agree with TRBD1. Germline values: CDR1 MDHEN, CDR2 SYDVKM. The CDR3 extends over 13 amino acids. J gave up 6 bases and V 6 bases, and 7 bases lay outside the gene matches. In DNA, the CDR3 is TGTGCCAGCAGCCGGACAGGGCCCAGCGAGCAGTACTTC. This encodes CASSRTGPSEQYF.

CDR3 sequence: CASSLPPGDTGELFF. CDR3 in DNA: TGCGCCAGCAGCTTGCCTCCAGGGGACACCGGGGAGCTGTTTTTT. The chain employs TRBV5-1 and TRBJ2-2, with D tentatively TRBD1 (6 bases). The V gene lost 1 base and the J gene lost 3 bases, with 10 bases spanning the gap. CDR3 length: 15 amino acids. Germline V gene lookup returns CDR1 SGHRS and CDR2 YFSETQ.

Written as DNA, the CDR3 is TGTGCCAGCAAAACATCAGGGGGCGGCACTGAAGCTTTCTTT. As protein: CASKTSGGGTEAFF. The chain links TRBV28 to TRBJ1-1; 8 nucleotides match TRBD1. The CDR3 length is 14 residues. V lost 7 bases to trimming and J lost 4 bases; unmatched junction nucleotides: 8. Germline V CDR1 and CDR2: MDHEN, SYDVKM.

In this sample, this clone turned up a few times. V is TRBV29-1 and J is TRBJ2-1; a weak D match, TRBD2 (6 bases). Per germline, CDR1 SQVTM and CDR2 ANQGSEA. The CDR3 sequence is 13 residues long. Trimming left V 6 bases short and J 6 bases short, with 15 bases between. The CDR3 DNA is TGCAGCGTCGGGACTCACGCCCTCAATGAGCAGTTCTTC. Its translation: CSVGTHALNEQFF.

The V gene is TRBV5-1, the J gene TRBJ2-3, with 7 nucleotides matching TRBD2. J gave up 6 bases and V 0 bases, and 7 bases lay outside the gene matches. This CDR3 region has 15 residues. The germline V gene encodes CDR1 SGHRS and CDR2 YFSETQ. CDR3 protein: CASSLDAGVPDTQYF. The CDR3, as DNA: TGCGCCAGCAGCTTGGACGCGGGGGTACCTGATACGCAGTATTTT.

V gene TRBV5-1 combines with J gene TRBJ1-2, with D uncertain. The germline gives CDR1 SGHRS, CDR2 YFSETQ. The V gene lost 0 bases and the J gene lost 6 bases, with 6 bases spanning the gap. The CDR3 totals 12 residues. CDR3 nucleotides: TGCGCCAGCAGCTTGGCCTTAGATGGCTACACCTTC. Its translation is CASSLALDGYTF. Filled out from reference TRBV5-1 and TRBJ1-2, the complete variable domain reads KAGVTQTPRYLIKTRGQQVTLSCSPISGHRSVSWYQQTPGQGLQFLFEYFSETQRNKGNFPGRFSGRQFSNSRSEMNVSTLELGDSALYLCASSLALDGYTFGSGTRLTVV.

Written as DNA, the CDR3 is TGCGCCAGCAGCCTCCGACCATCCGAACAGTTGGAGCAGTTCTTC. Translating gives CASSLRPSEQLEQFF. V usage is TRBV4-1 and J usage is TRBJ2-1; the D is unclear. Trimming pared 4 bases from V and 10 bases from J, leaving 20 bases between. Germline V gene data show CDR1 as MGHRA and CDR2 as YSYEKL. The CDR3 is 15 amino acids.

There are a few counts of this clone. V and J are TRBV9 and TRBJ2-1; 8 nucleotides agree with TRBD2. The CDR3 loop spans 15 amino acids. CDR1 and CDR2 from the germline V gene are SGDLS and YYNGEE. With V trimmed by 3 bases and J by 9 bases, 11 bases remained unmatched. The CDR3 protein is CASSAGGSNYGEQFF. The CDR3 coding sequence is TGTGCCAGCAGCGCGGGGGGGAGTAATTACGGTGAGCAGTTCTTC.